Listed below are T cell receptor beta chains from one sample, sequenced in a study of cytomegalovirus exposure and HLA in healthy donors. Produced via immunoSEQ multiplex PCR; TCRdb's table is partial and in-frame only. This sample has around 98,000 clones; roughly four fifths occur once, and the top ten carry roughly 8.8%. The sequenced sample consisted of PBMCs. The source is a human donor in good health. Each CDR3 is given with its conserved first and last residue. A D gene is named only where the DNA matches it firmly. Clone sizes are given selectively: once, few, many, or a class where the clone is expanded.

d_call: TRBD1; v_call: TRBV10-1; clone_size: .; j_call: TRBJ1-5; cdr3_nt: TGCGCCAGCAGTGCGACAGGGCCTTATCCCCAGCATTTT; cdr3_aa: CASSATGPYPQHF
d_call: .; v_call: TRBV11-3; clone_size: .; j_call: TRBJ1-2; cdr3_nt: TGTGCCAGCAGCCTACCCGGGACTAACTATGGCTACACCTTC; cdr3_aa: CASSLPGTNYGYTF
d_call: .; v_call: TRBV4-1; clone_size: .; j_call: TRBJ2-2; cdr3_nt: TGCGCCAGCACCAAAGAGGAGGGGAGCGGGGAGCTGTTTTTT; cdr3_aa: CASTKEEGSGELFF
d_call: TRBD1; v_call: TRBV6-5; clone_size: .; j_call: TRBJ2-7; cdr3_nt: TGTGCCAGCAGTTACCGAGGGGACAGGGAGGAGCAGTACTTC; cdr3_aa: CASSYRGDREEQYF
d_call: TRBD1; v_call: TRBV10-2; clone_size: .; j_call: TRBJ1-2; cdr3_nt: TGCGCCAGCAGTGAGCCTAACGAGGACAGGGGAAGGGGCTACACCTTC; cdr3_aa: CASSEPNEDRGRGYTF
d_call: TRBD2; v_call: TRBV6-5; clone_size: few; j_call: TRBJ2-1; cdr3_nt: TGTGCCAGCAGGGGACTAGGCCACAATGAGCAGTTCTTC; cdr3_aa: CASRGLGHNEQFF
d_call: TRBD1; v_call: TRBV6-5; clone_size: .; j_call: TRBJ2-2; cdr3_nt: TGTGCCAGCAGTGGACAGGGGGCGAACGGGGAGCTGTTTTTT; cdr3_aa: CASSGQGANGELFF
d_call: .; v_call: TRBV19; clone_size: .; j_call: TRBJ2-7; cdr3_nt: TGTGCCAGTAGTACCCTATTACAGGGGAGGATCGAGCAGTACTTC; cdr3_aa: CASSTLLQGRIEQYF
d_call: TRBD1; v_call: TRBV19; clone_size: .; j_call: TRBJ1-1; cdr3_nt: TGTGCCAGTACGGGACAGATGAACACTGAAGCTTTCTTT; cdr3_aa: CASTGQMNTEAFF
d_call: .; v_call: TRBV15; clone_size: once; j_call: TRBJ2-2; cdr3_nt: TGTGCCACCAGCAGAGGGGGAGGTACTCCCATAAACACCGGGGAGCTGTTTTTT; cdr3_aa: CATSRGGGTPINTGELFF
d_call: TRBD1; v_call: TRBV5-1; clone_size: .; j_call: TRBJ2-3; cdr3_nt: TGCGCCAGCAGCCCGCCGGGACAGCATAACACAGATACGCAGTATTTT; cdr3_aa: CASSPPGQHNTDTQYF
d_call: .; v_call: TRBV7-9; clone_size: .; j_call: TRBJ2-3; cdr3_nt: TGTGCCAGCAGCCTGGACTCGAATACGCAGTATTTT; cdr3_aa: CASSLDSNTQYF
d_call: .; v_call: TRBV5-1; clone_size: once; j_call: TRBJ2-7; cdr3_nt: TGCGCCAGCAGCCTCCGCGGCGGACGGGACTCCTACGAGCAGTACTTC; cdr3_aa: CASSLRGGRDSYEQYF
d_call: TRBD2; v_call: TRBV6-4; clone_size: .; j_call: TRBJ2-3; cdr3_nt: TGTGCCAGCAGTGTGAGCGGGAGCGGCGCAGATACGCAGTATTTT; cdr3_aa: CASSVSGSGADTQYF
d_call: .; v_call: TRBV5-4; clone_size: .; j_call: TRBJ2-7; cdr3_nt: TGTGCCAGCAGCTTGGCGACAGGTAGCTCCTACGAGCAGTACTTC; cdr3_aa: CASSLATGSSYEQYF
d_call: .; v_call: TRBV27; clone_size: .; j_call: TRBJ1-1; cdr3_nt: TGTGCCAGCAGTTTTATTTTGAACACTGAAGCTTTCTTT; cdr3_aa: CASSFILNTEAFF
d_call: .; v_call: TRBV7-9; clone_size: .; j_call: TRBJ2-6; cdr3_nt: TGTGCCAGCAGCTTAGTTGGAGGGGACGGGGCCAACGTCCTGACTTTC; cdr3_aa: CASSLVGGDGANVLTF
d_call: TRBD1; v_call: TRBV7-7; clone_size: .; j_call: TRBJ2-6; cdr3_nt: TGTGCCAGCAGCCCAAGGGGGGACAGGGGGCCTGGGGCCAACGTCCTGACTTTC; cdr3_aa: CASSPRGDRGPGANVLTF
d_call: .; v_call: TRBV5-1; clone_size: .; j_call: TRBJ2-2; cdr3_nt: TGCGCCAGCAGCTTGGATGCAGGGGACACCGGGGAGCTGTTTTTT; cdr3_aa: CASSLDAGDTGELFF
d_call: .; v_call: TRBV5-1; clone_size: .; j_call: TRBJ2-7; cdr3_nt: TGCGCCAGCAGCTTGGCTGAGACTCGACGAAGCTCCTACGAGCAGTACTTC; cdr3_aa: CASSLAETRRSSYEQYF
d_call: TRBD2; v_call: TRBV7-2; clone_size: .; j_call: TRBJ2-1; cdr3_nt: TGTGCCAGCAGCCCCGGGACTAGCAGCAACAATGAGCAGTTCTTC; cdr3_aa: CASSPGTSSNNEQFF
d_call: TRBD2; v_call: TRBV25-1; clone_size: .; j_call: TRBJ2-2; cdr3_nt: TGTGCCAGCAGCCCAGTTCCGGGGGGAACCGGGGAGCTGTTTTTT; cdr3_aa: CASSPVPGGTGELFF
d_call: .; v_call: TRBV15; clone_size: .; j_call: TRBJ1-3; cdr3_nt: TGTGCCACCAGCAGATTCACCTCTAGCTCTGGAAACACCATATATTTT; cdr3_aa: CATSRFTSSSGNTIYF
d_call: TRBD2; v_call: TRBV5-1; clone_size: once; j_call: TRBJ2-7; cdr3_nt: TGCGCCAGCAGCTTGAAAGCGGGAGGGCCCCACGAGCAGTACTTC; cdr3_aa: CASSLKAGGPHEQYF
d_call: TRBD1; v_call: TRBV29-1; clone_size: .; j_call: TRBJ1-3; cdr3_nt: TGCAGCGTGGCCACAGGGGGAACTGGAAACACCATATATTTT; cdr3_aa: CSVATGGTGNTIYF
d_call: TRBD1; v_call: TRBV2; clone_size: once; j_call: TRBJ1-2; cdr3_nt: TGTGCCAGCAGTCTAGGGACAGGCTATGGCTACACCTTC; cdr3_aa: CASSLGTGYGYTF
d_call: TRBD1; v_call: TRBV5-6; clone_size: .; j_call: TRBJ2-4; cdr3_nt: TGTGCCAGCCATTTTCTTGGGGACAGTCCAACTCGTGCCAAAAACATTCAGTACTTC; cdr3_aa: CASHFLGDSPTRAKNIQYF
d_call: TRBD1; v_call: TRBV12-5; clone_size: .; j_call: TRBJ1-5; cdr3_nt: TGTGCTAGTGGTTTGGTCTCGGGACAGGGGGTTCAGCCCCAGCATTTT; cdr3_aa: CASGLVSGQGVQPQHF
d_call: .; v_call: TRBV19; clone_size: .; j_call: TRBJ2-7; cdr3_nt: TGTGCCAGTAGTGATGTGTTTGCGGCGGGGGCGTCCTACGAGCAGTACTTC; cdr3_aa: CASSDVFAAGASYEQYF
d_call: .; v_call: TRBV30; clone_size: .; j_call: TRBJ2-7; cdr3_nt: TGTGCCTGTTCTAATCCTCGCGAGCAGTACTTC; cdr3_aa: CACSNPREQYF
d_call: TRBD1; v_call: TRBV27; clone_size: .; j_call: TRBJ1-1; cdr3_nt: TGTGCCAGCAGTTTGAACAGGGGTGAAGCTTTCTTT; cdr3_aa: CASSLNRGEAFF
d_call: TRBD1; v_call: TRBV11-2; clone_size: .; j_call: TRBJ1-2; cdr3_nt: TGTGCCAGCAGCGATAGGGGGCCCAACACCTTC; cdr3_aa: CASSDRGPNTF
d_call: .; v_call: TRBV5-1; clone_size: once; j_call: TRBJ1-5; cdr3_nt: TGCGCCAGCAGCTTGGTGGGAGATAGCAATCAGCCCCAGCATTTT; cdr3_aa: CASSLVGDSNQPQHF
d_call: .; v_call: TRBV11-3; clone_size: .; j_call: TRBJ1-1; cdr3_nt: TGTGCCAGCAGCTTAGATTTGGCGACAGAAGCTTTCTTT; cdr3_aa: CASSLDLATEAFF
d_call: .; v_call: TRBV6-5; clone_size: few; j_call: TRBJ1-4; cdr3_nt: TGTGCCAGCAGGCCCCAACAGGGAACTAATGAAAAACTGTTTTTT; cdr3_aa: CASRPQQGTNEKLFF
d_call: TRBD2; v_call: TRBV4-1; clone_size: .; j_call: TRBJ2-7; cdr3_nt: TGCGCCAGCAGCCAAGATTGGGGGCAGGGGACTAGCGGTTACGAGCAGTACTTC; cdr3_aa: CASSQDWGQGTSGYEQYF
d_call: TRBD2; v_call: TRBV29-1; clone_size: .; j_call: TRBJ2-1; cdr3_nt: TGCAGCGCGCCTGCCGGGGCTAGCGGGAGACTAGTGTCCTACAATGAGCAGTTCTTC; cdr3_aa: CSAPAGASGRLVSYNEQFF
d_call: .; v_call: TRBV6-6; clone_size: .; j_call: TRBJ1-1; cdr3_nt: TGTGCCAGCAGTTACTCGGACAGTAAGTACACTGAAGCTTTCTTT; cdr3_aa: CASSYSDSKYTEAFF
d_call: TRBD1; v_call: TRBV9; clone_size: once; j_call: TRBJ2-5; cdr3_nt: TGTGCCAGCAGCGTTCGATCCGGGACAGGGGGTTCAGAGACCCAGTACTTC; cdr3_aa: CASSVRSGTGGSETQYF
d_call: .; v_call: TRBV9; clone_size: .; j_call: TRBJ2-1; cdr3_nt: TGTGCCAGCAGCGTAGTCGGCGGTGGCTCCTACAATGAGCAGTTCTTC; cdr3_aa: CASSVVGGGSYNEQFF
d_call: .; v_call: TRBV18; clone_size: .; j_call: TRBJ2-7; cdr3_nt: TGTGCCAGCTCACCGTTCGAGGGCGAGCAGTACTTC; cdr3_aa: CASSPFEGEQYF
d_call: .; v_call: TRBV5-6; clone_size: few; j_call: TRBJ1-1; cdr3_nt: TGTGCCAGCAGCTCGGATCGGAGGAACACTGAAGCTTTCTTT; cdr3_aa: CASSSDRRNTEAFF